One and the same sample provided the 15 T cell receptor beta chains below, sequenced in a study of CD8 T cells in ankylosing spondylitis. TCRdb re-analysed the 5' RACE reads in MiXCR, keeping a single row per CDR3 protein. The data contain around 210,000 distinct CDR3 sequences, over 7% of them singletons. Sequenced material: blood, either unsorted or a sorted T cell fraction (not recorded which). Receptors originate from a female donor with ankylosing spondylitis or in good health (not recorded which).

This clonotype was counted ten times or more. The J gene is TRBJ2-1, the V gene TRBV5-1; D possibly corresponds to TRBD1 (5 bases). V was pared by 2 bases and J by 6 bases, with 9 bases between. CDR1 and CDR2 (germline): SGHRS, YFSETQ. This CDR3 is built from 13 residues. The CDR3 DNA reads TGCGCCAGCAGCTTCCGACAGCCCAATGAGCAGTTCTTC. Translating it yields CASSFRQPNEQFF.

This clonotype was seen more than once but under ten times. The J gene is TRBJ2-1, the V gene TRBV7-9, with D unresolved. V was cut by 3 bases and J by 6 bases, with 9 bases left in between. The germline V gene encodes CDR1 SEHNR and CDR2 FQNEAQ (reference sequence). This CDR3 has 13 residues. CDR3 protein: CASSFGLVNEQFF. CDR3 nucleotide sequence: TGTGCCAGCAGCTTTGGGCTAGTCAATGAGCAGTTCTTC.

This clonotype came up a few times. The chain couples TRBV27 to TRBJ2-2; TRBD2 agrees at 11 bases. Germline V gene data show CDR1 as MNHEY and CDR2 as SMNVEV (reference sequence). V was clipped by 3 bases and J by 5 bases; unmatched bases: 2. This CDR3 has 15 amino acids. The CDR3 reads CASSFTSGSTGELFF. The CDR3 nucleotides read TGTGCCAGCAGTTTCACTAGCGGGAGTACCGGGGAGCTGTTTTTT.

The chain carries TRBV23-1 and TRBJ1-1; D is undetermined. TRBV23-1 qualifies as an ORF whose function is uncertain. V shed 4 bases and J shed 0 bases, with 12 bases lying between them. The CDR3 contains 15 residues. Here the CDR3 reads CASSLKREMNTEAFF. The CDR3 DNA is TGCGCCAGCAGTCTAAAGAGGGAGATGAACACTGAAGCTTTCTTT.

This clonotype was counted a few times. This chain joins TRBV29-1 and TRBJ2-7; maybe TRBD2 (6 bases). The CDR3 loop spans 17 amino acids. Germline CDR1 reads SQVTM; CDR2 reads ANQGSEA. The V end lost 5 bases, the J end lost 6 bases, and 29 bases lay between the germline ends. The CDR3 here is CSVCPLGSAGRAGEQYF. As DNA, the CDR3 is TGCAGCGTTTGTCCCCTCGGCTCCGCGGGGAGAGCCGGCGAGCAGTACTTC.

The table lists this clonotype with many counts. V usage is TRBV7-3 and J usage is TRBJ2-3, with 7 bases identical to TRBD2. CDR3 length: 14 residues. Germline trimming cut 0 bases from V and 5 bases from J; bases unmatched to any gene: 2. Germline assignment: CDR1 SGHTA and CDR2 FQGTGA. The CDR3: CASSLTGGGDTQYF. DNA of the CDR3: TGTGCCAGCAGCTTAACGGGCGGGGGAGATACGCAGTATTTT.

This clonotype was observed at least ten times. This chain connects TRBV20-1 to TRBJ1-5; a weak D match, TRBD1 (5 bases). The CDR3 is made up of 13 amino acids. The germline V gene has CDR1 DFQATT and CDR2 SNEGSKA (reference sequence). CDR3 DNA: TGCAGCATAGCAGGGAGGGGTCCTCAGCCCCAGCATTTT. Protein sequence: CSIAGRGPQPQHF.

This clonotype has at least ten counts. This chain uses TRBV11-3 with TRBJ1-1; 8 bases are shared with TRBD1. CDR1 SGHNT and CDR2 YENEEA come from the germline V gene. Germline trimming cut 3 bases from V and 3 bases from J; bases unmatched to any gene: 0. The CDR3 runs to 13 residues. The CDR3 loop is CASSLTGDTEAFF. CDR3 coding DNA: TGTGCCAGCAGCTTGACAGGGGACACTGAAGCTTTCTTT. The full variable domain, in which reference TRBV11-3 and TRBJ1-1 provide the parts outside the CDR3, is EAGVVQSPRYKIIEKKQPVAFWCNPISGHNTLYWYLQNLGQGPELLIRYENEEAVDDSQLPKDRFSAERLKGVDSTLKIQPAELGDSAVYLCASSLTGDTEAFFGQGTRLTVV.

Remarks on this clonotype: A junction end diverges from the germline sequence, so it may reflect a read error. The chain uses TRBV12-3 or TRBV12-4 and TRBJ2-1; unclear D gene. This CDR3 comprises 16 residues. CDR3 in amino acids: CTSSLLGSESMYEQFF. Here the CDR3 DNA reads TGTACCAGTTCATTATTAGGGTCTGAAAGCATGTATGAGCAGTTCTTC.

This clonotype came up many times. This chain connects TRBV12-3 or TRBV12-4 to TRBJ1-3; perhaps TRBD1 as D (5 bases). The V end was cut by 4 bases, the J end by 4 bases, with 17 bases between. This CDR3 spans 16 amino acids. The CDR3 region has the DNA TGTGCCAGCAGTTCCGAGGTGGGGGGAGGAGGAAACACCATATATTTT. Translated, it gives CASSSEVGGGGNTIYF.

In regard to this clonotype: At one of its ends the junction is not consistent with the germline gene, which may arise from a read error. The chain recombines TRBV11-2 with TRBJ2-7; D might be TRBD1 or TRBD2, each matching 7 bases. The length of the CDR3 is 16 residues. CDR1 is SGHAT, CDR2 FQNNGV, per germline. The CDR3 DNA is TGTGCCACCAGCCATACGCGGGGGACAGTCTCCTACGAGCAGTACTTC. This encodes CATSHTRGTVSYEQYF. The whole variable domain, filled in from reference TRBV11-2 and TRBJ2-7, reads EAGVAQSPRYKIIEKRQSVAFWCNPISGHATLYWYQQILGQGPKLLIQFQNNGVVDDSQLPKDRFSAERLKGVDSTLKIQPAKLEDSAVYLCATSHTRGTVSYEQYFGPGTRLTVT.

This clonotype came up many times. The V and J genes are TRBV7-8 and TRBJ2-3; either TRBD1 or TRBD2 may fit D (5 bases each). Germline V gene lookup returns CDR1 SGHVS and CDR2 FQNEAQ. V gave up 6 bases and J gave up 4 bases, with 14 bases separating them. The CDR3 runs 14 residues. This CDR3 is CASRGVGPPDTQYF. CDR3 nucleotide sequence: TGTGCCAGCAGGGGGGTCGGCCCCCCAGATACGCAGTATTTT.

This clonotype was detected a few times. This chain links TRBV6-5 with TRBJ2-1; D is unresolved. The CDR3 has 14 amino acids. The V end was cut by 0 bases, the J end by 8 bases, with 11 bases between. Germline loops: CDR1 MNHEY, CDR2 SVGAGI. CDR3 in amino acids: CASSYSSSGDEQFF. In nucleotides, the CDR3 is TGTGCCAGCAGTTACTCTTCTTCAGGCGATGAGCAGTTCTTC.

This clonotype was detected ten times or more. V is TRBV9 and J is TRBJ1-2; D remains unclear. Germline CDR1 is SGDLS and CDR2 is YYNGEE. The CDR3 has 15 amino acids. V was shortened by 4 bases and J by 1 base, with 14 bases between the two germline ends. CDR3 region: CASSPQATYNYGYTF. The CDR3 DNA reads TGTGCCAGCAGCCCCCAAGCAACCTATAACTATGGCTACACCTTC.

This clonotype was picked up many times. The genes are TRBV5-1 and TRBJ2-1, with 10 bases fitting TRBD2. Trimming removed 2 bases from V and 4 bases from J; junction bases left unmatched: 12. The length of the CDR3 is 18 residues. Germline V gene lookup returns CDR1 SGHRS and CDR2 YFSETQ. The CDR3 reads CASSLGVLGTSAYNEQFF. The CDR3 nucleotides read TGCGCCAGCAGCTTAGGGGTTCTCGGGACTAGCGCATACAATGAGCAGTTCTTC.